The rows below give T cell receptor beta chains drawn from one sample of a study of blood T cells in healthy people across ages. TCRdb re-called the 5' RACE reads with MiXCR, one entry per CDR3 protein. The sample shows 540,000 or so distinct CDR3 sequences, more than 45% of them seen only once. Material for sequencing was blood. Receptors originate from an elderly man in good health. Each CDR3 is given without its conserved first and last residue. The size entry is marked missing in some rows and otherwise reads once, few, many or a size class.

cdr3_aa,clone_size,j_call,v_call
SARVRRATGGSYEQY,.,TRBJ2-7,TRBV20-1
ASTQQGTDTQY,.,TRBJ2-3,TRBV7-2
ASSSGQGEDIQY,.,TRBJ2-4,TRBV4-3
ASRLTSDRFKGYT,.,TRBJ1-2,TRBV5-1
ASSLAGRHNEQY,.,TRBJ2-7,TRBV7-2
SARGSRNYNEQF,few,TRBJ2-1,TRBV20-1
ASSEAGGDQPQH,.,TRBJ1-5,TRBV6-4
ASSIGTAEQY,few,TRBJ2-7,TRBV19
SVDGGPIYNEQF,few,TRBJ2-1,TRBV29-1
SAGEFEQF,.,TRBJ2-1,TRBV20-1
ASSLEVAGGPGEQF,.,TRBJ2-1,TRBV7-2
SASLRRGGSRTPNTEAF,.,TRBJ1-1,TRBV20-1
ASSLVGGKLF,few,TRBJ1-4,TRBV7-2
ASSVGTRYGDEQF,.,TRBJ2-1,TRBV9
AISEDAGRDYEQY,.,TRBJ2-7,TRBV10-3
ASSQDRGHGNEKLF,few,TRBJ1-4,TRBV4-2
ASSLIGPGDYEQY,.,TRBJ2-7,TRBV27
ASSFTGGTGADTQY,.,TRBJ2-3,TRBV7-2
ASSQEGVEEDGYT,.,TRBJ1-2,TRBV4-2
ASSSIMNTEAF,.,TRBJ1-1,TRBV7-9
ASTESFQGYIQY,.,TRBJ2-4,TRBV9
ASSVGQEGTEAF,.,TRBJ1-1,TRBV9
SARVYNEQF,.,TRBJ2-1,TRBV20-1
ASSLLAGSHTDTQY,.,TRBJ2-3,TRBV5-1
ASSTGTYQPQH,.,TRBJ1-5,TRBV2
SARPPDGDSHGYT,.,TRBJ1-2,TRBV20-1